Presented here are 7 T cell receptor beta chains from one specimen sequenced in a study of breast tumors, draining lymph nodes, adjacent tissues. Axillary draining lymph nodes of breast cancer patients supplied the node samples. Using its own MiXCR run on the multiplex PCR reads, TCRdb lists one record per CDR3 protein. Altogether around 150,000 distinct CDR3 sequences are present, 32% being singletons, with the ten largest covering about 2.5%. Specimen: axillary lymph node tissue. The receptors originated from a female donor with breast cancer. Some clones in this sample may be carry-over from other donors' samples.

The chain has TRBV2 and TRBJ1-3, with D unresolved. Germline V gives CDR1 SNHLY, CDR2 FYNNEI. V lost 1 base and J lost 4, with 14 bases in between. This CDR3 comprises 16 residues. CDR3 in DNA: TGTGCCAGCAGTGAAGAGGCCAGCATAACCGGAAACACCATATATTTT. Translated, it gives CASSEEASITGNTIYF.

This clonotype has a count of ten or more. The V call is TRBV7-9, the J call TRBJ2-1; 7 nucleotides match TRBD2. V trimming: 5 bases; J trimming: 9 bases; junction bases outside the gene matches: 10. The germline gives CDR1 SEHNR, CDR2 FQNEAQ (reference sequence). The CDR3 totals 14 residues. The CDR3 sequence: CASSPMGGLSEQFF. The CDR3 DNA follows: TGTGCCAGCAGCCCTATGGGGGGGTTGTCTGAGCAGTTCTTC. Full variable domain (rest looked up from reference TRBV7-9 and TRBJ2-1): DTGVSQNPRHKITKRGQNVTFRCDPISEHNRLYWYRQTLGQGPEFLTYFQNEAQLEKSRLLSDRFSAERPKGSFSTLEIQRTEQGDSAMYLCASSPMGGLSEQFFGPGTRLTVL.

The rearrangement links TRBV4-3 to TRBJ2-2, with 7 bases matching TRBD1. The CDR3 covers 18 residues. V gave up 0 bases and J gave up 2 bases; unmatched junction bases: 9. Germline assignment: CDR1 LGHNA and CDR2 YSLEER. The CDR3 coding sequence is TGCGCCAGCAGCCAAGATCCTATTGGGACAGATAACACCGGGGAGCTGTTTTTT. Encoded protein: CASSQDPIGTDNTGELFF.

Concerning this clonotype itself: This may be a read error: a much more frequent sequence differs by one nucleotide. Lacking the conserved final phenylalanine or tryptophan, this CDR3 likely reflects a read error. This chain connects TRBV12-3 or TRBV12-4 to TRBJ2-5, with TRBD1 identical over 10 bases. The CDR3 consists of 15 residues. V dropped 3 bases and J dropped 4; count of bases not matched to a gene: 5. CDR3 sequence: CASSFPDRGGETQYS. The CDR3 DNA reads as TGTGCCAGCAGTTTCCCGGACAGGGGGGGAGAGACCCAGTACTCC.

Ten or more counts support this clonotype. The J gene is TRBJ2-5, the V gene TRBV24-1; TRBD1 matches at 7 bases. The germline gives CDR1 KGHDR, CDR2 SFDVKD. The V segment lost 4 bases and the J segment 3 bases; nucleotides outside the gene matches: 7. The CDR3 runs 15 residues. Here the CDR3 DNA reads TGTGCCACCAGTGAGGGACAGACAGGCAAAGAGACCCAGTACTTC. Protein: CATSEGQTGKETQYF.

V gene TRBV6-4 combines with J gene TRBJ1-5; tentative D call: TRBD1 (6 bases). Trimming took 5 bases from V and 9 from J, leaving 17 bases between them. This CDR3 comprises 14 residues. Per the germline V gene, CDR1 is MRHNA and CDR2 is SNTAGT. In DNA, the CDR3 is TGTGCCAGCAGTCCCTCAGACAGGTGGGGGCCCCAGCATTTT. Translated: CASSPSDRWGPQHF.

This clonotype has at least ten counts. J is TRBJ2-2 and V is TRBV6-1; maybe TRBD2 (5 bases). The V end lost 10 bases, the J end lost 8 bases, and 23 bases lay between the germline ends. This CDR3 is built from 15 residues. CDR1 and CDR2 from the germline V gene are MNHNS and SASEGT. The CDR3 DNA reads TGTGCCATACCCTCCGGGGTTCTACGGCAGGGGGAGCTGTTTTTT. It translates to CAIPSGVLRQGELFF.